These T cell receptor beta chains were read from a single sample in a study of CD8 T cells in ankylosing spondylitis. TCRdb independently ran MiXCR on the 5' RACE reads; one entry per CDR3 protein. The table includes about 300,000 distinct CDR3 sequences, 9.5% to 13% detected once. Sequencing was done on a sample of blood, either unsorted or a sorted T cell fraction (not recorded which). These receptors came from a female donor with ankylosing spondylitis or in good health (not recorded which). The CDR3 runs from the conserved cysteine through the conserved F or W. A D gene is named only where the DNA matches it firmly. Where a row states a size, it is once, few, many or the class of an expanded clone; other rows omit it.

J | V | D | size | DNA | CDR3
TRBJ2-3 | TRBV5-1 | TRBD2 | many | TGCGCCAGCAGCTTGGTAACTAGCGGGGGCACAGATACGCAGTATTTT | CASSLVTSGGTDTQYF
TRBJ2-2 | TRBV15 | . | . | TGTGCCACCAGCAGTCTCCCACAAGACGCGAACACCGGGGAGCTGTTTTTT | CATSSLPQDANTGELFF
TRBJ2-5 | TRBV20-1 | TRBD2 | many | TGCAGTGCTAGGGGTAATCTACCAGCGGGGATGAAAGAGACCCAGTACTTC | CSARGNLPAGMKETQYF
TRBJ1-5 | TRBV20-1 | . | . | TGCAGTGCTAGCTCCCCGGGCAGCCTAGCCGTTAATCAGCCCCAGCATTTT | CSASSPGSLAVNQPQHF
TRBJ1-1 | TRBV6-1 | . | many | TGTGCCAGCAGCAAGGGGGGGACAATCTGGTTAACTGAAGCTTTCTTT | CASSKGGTIWLTEAFF
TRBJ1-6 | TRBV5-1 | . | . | TGCGCCAGCAGCCCCGGGACTTCCGGAGCACCCCTCCACTTT | CASSPGTSGAPLHF
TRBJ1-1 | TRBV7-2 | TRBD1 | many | TGTGCCAGCAGCTTAGAGGACAGGGCCGCTTTCTTT | CASSLEDRAAFF
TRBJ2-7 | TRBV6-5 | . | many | TGTGCCAGCAGTTACTCCCACGGCGTTTACGAGCAGTACTTC | CASSYSHGVYEQYF
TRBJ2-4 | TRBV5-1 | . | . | TGCGCCAGCAGCTTGATTGGGGAACTAGCCAAAAACATTCAGTACTTC | CASSLIGELAKNIQYF
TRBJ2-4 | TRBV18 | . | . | TGTGCCAGCTCACTTAATACCGGGGAGAACATTCAGTACTTC | CASSLNTGENIQYF
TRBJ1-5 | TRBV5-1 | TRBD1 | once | TGCGCCAGCAGCCCGGGACAGGGATACCAGCCCCAGCATTTT | CASSPGQGYQPQHF
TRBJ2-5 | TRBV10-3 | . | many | TGTGCCATCAATCAGGCGGGACAGCCCCAAGAGACCCAGTACTTC | CAINQAGQPQETQYF
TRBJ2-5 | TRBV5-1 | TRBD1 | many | TGCGCCAGCAGCTTGGCCGGGGACAGGGCGAAAGAGACCCAGTACTTC | CASSLAGDRAKETQYF
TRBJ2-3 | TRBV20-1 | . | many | TGCAGTGCTAGAATCCCTACGGGGATCCTAAATACGCAGTATTTT | CSARIPTGILNTQYF
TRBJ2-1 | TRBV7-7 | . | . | TGTGCCAGCAGTAAGAACAGGTCTTCTAAGCAGTTCTTC | CASSKNRSSKQFF
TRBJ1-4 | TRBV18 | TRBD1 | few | TGTGCCAGCTCACCGGGACAGGCCAGAAATGAAAAACTGTTTTTT | CASSPGQARNEKLFF
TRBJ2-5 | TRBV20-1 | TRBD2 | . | TGCAGTGCTACGGGACTAGCGGGGATGTACCAAGAGACCCAGTACTTC | CSATGLAGMYQETQYF
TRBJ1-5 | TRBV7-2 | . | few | TGTGCCAGCAGCAACGGAGGGAGTAAGAGCAATCAGCCCCAGCATTTT | CASSNGGSKSNQPQHF
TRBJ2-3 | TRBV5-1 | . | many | TGCGCCAGCAGCTTAGATGCGGGACATGGCGGAGATACGCAGTATTTT | CASSLDAGHGGDTQYF
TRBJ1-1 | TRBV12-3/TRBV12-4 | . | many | TGTGCCAGCAGTTCAGGACTTGGTACTGAAGCTTTCTTT | CASSSGLGTEAFF
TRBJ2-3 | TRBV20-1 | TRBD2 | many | TGCAGTGCCCGGGGAGCGGGGGTCTTCACAGATACGCAGTATTTT | CSARGAGVFTDTQYF
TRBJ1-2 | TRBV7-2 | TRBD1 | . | TGTGCCAGCAGCTTGGGCGCCGACAGGGATGGCTACACCTTC | CASSLGADRDGYTF
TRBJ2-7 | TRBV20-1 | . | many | TGCAGTGCTAGTGTCCCGAGCCTGAGGCAGTACTTC | CSASVPSLRQYF
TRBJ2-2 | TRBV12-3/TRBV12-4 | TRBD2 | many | TGTGCCAGCAGTGGGATGAGAGCGGGAGCCCACACCGGGGAGCTGTTTTTT | CASSGMRAGAHTGELFF
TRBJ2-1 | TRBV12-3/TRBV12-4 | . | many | TGTGCCAGCAGTTGGACGGGTTCGGACAATGAGCAGTTCTTC | CASSWTGSDNEQFF
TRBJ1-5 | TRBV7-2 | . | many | TGTGCCAGCAGCTTAGGGTCCCTCAATCAGCCCCAGCATTTT | CASSLGSLNQPQHF
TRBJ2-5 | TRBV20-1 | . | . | TGCAGTGCTACCAGGCATTTCCAAGAGACCCAGTACTTC | CSATRHFQETQYF
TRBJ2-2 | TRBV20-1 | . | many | TGCAGTGCTAGAGAGGATCTACCCGGGGAGCTGTTTTTT | CSAREDLPGELFF